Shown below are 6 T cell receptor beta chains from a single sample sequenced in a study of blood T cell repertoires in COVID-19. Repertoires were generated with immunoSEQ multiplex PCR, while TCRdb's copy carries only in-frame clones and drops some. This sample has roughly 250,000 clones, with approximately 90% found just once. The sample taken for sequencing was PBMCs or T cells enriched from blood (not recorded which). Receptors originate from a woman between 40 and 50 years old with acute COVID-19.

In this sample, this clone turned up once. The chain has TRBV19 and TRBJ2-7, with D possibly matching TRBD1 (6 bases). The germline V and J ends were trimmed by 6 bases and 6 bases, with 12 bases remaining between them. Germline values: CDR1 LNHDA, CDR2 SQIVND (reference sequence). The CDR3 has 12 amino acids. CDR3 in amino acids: CASSVTGFEQYF. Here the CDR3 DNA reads TGTGCCAGTAGCGTGACAGGTTTCGAGCAGTACTTC.

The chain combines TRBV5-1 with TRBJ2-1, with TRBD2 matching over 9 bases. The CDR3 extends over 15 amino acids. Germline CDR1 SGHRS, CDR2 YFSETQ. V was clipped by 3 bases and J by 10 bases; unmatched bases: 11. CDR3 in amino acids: CASSWGAGGPREQFF. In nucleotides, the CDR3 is TGCGCCAGCAGCTGGGGGGCGGGAGGGCCGCGGGAGCAGTTCTTC.

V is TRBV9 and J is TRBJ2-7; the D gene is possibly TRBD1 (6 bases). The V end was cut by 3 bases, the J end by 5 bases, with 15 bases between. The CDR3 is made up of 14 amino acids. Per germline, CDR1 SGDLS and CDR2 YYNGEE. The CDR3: CASSAVAGANEQYF. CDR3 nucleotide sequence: TGTGCCAGCAGCGCCGTGGCAGGGGCAAACGAGCAGTACTTC. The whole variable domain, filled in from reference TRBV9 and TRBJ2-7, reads DSGVTQTPKHLITATGQRVTLRCSPRSGDLSVYWYQQSLDQGLQFLIQYYNGEERAKGNILERFSAQQFPDLHSELNLSSLELGDSALYFCASSAVAGANEQYFGPGTRLTVT.

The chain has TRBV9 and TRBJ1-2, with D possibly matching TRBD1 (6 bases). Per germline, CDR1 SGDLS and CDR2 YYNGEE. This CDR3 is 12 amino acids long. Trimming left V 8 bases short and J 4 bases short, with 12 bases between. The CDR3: CASQRGAYGYTF. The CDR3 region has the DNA TGTGCCAGTCAACGGGGGGCCTATGGCTACACCTTC.

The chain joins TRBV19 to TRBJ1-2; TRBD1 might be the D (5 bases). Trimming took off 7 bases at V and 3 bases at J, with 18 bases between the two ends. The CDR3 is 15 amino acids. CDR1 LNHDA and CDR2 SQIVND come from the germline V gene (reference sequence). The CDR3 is CASTDPRGGHYGYTF. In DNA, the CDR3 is TGTGCCAGTACCGATCCCCGGGGGGGACACTATGGCTACACCTTC.

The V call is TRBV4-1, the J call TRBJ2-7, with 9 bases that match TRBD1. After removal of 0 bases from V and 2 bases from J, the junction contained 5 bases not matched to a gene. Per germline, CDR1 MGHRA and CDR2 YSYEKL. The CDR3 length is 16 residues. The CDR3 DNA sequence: TGCGCCAGCAGCCAAGATGAAGGGACAGGGACCTACGAGCAGTACTTC. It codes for CASSQDEGTGTYEQYF.